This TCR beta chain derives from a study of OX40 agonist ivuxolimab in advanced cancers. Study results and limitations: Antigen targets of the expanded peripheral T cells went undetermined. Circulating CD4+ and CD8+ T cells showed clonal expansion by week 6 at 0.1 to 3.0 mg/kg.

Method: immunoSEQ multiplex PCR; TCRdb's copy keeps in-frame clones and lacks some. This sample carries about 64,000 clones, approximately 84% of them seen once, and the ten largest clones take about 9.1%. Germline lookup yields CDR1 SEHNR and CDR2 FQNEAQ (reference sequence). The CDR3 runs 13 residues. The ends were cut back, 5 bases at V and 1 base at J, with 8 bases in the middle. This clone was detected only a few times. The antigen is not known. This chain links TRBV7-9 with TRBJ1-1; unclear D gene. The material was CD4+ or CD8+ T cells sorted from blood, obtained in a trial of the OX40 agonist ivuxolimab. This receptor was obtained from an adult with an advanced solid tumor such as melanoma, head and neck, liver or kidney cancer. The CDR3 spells CASSAETNTEAFF. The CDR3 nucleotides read TGTGCCAGCAGCGCCGAGACGAACACTGAAGCTTTCTTT.